The 3 T cell receptor beta chains given below trace back to one sample, sequenced in a study of blood T cell repertoires in COVID-19. TCRdb's copy holds only in-frame clones and misses some; the assay was immunoSEQ multiplex PCR. Here the sample spans 400,000 to 550,000 clones, 85% to 90% being singletons. The specimen was peripheral blood. These receptors came from a woman in her twenties or thirties with acute or convalescent COVID-19.

This clone was picked up one time. The chain employs TRBV6-4 and TRBJ2-3; D is undetermined. There are 15 residues in the CDR3. Trimming took off 5 bases at V and 2 bases at J, with 14 bases between the two ends. Germline CDR1 reads MRHNA; CDR2 reads SNTAGT. The CDR3 nucleotides are TGTGCCAGCAGTCGGAGCAGAACTTCCACAGATACGCAGTATTTT. The encoded protein is CASSRSRTSTDTQYF.

This clone occurred a few times. This chain connects TRBV5-1 to TRBJ2-2, with 10 bases fitting TRBD2. Losses at the gene ends were 5 bases for V and 5 bases for J; bases not matched to a gene: 6. The CDR3 spans 15 residues. Germline-derived CDR1 and CDR2 are SGHRS and YFSETQ. DNA for the CDR3: TGCGCCAGCAGAGCGGGGGGGCCGGGGACCGGGGAGCTGTTTTTT. Protein sequence: CASRAGGPGTGELFF.

A single count supports this clone. The chain employs TRBV5-1 and TRBJ1-1, with TRBD1 matching over 7 bases. This CDR3 spans 14 amino acids. The ends lost 4 bases at V and 6 bases at J; junction bases unmatched: 9. The V gene's germline CDR1 is SGHRS and CDR2 YFSETQ. The CDR3, as DNA: TGCGCCAGCAGCAGTTACAGGGGTGGGGCTGAAGCTTTCTTT. It encodes CASSSYRGGAEAFF.